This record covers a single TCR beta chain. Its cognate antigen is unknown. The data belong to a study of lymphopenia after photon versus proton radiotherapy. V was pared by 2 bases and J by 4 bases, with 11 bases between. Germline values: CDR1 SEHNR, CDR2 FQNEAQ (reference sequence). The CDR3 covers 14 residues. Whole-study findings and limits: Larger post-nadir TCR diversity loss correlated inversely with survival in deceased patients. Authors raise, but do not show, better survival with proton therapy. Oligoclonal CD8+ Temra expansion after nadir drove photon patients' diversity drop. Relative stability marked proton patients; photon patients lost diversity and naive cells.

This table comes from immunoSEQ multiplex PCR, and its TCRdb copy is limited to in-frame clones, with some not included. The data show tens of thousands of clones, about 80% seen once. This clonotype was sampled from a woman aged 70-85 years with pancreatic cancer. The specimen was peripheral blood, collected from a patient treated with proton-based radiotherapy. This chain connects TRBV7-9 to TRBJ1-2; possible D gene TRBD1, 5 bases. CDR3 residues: CASSLPTASYGYTF. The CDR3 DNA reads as TGTGCCAGCAGCTTACCGACAGCCTCCTATGGCTACACCTTC.